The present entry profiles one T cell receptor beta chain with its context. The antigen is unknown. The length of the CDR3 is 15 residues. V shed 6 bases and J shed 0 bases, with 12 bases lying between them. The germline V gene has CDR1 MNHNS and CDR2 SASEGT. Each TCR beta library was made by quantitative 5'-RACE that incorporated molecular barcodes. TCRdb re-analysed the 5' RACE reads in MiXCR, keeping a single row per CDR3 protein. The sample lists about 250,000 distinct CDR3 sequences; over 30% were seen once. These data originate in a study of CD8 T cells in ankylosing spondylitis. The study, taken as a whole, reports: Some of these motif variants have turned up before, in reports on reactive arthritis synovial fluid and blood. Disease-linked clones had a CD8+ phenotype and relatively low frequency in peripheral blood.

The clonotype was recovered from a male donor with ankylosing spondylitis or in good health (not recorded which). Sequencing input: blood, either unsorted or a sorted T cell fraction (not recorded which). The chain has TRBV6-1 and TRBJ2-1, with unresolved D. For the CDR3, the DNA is TGTGCCAGCAGACGGGTCGGAGCCTCCTACAATGAGCAGTTCTTC. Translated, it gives CASRRVGASYNEQFF.